These 28 T cell receptor beta chains originate from one sample sequenced in a study of T-cell reconstitution after alpha-beta-depleted transplantation in children (dated by TCRdb to the mid-2010s). In light of the paper, this sample's treatment or condition label describes: allogeneic hematopoietic cell transplantation with graft depleted of TCRalphabeta T cells and CD19 B cells. Receptor libraries were prepared by PCR. TCRdb lists the instrument as Illumina HiSeq 2500. TCR libraries were prepared with molecular barcoding, using unique molecular identifiers to normalize TCRbeta repertoire quantification. TCRdb took the public reads, trimmed them with fastp at Q25, ran MiXCR for clone calling and kept in-frame beta chains. A single entry per CDR3 protein holds the most common genes and DNA from its merged rows. The sample table lists 200,000 to 250,000 distinct CDR3 sequences, roughly 10% of them with a count of one. The top ten constitute approximately 28% of the sample.

The starting material was PBMCs, obtained before TCRalphabeta/CD19-depleted stem cell transplant. The receptors were sampled from a child less than two years old with acute myeloid leukemia, due to receive a stem cell transplant.

This clonotype has a count of ten or more. The V call is TRBV10-3, the J call TRBJ2-1; 11 bases map to TRBD2. Germline V lookup: CDR1 ENHRY, CDR2 SYGVKD. V was pared by 7 bases and J by 8 bases, with 10 bases of the junction left unmatched. The CDR3 runs to 15 residues. CDR3 residues: CAITTGLAGTDEQFF. DNA of the CDR3: TGTGCCATCACCACCGGACTAGCGGGCACGGATGAGCAGTTCTTC.

The chain is built from TRBV20-1 and TRBJ1-6; no reliable D call. Deletions cut 3 bases from V and 5 bases from J, with 14 bases between. The CDR3 has 15 residues. The germline gives CDR1 DFQATT, CDR2 SNEGSKA (reference sequence). The CDR3 DNA sequence: TGCAGTGCTAGGGCCGGCCCATCTGATAATTCACCCCTCCACTTT. Its protein is CSARAGPSDNSPLHF.

This clonotype was counted many times. The chain links TRBV10-1 to TRBJ2-3; TRBD1 might be the D (5 bases). The CDR3 is 15 amino acids. V gave up 2 bases and J gave up 0 bases, with 9 bases separating them. Germline V gene sequence: CDR1 WNHNN, CDR2 SYGVQD (reference sequence). CDR3 nucleotide sequence: TGCGCCAGCAGTGAGGCACAGGTCAGCACAGATACGCAGTATTTT. It translates to CASSEAQVSTDTQYF.

At least ten counts were recorded for this clonotype. J is TRBJ2-7 and V is TRBV6-1; the D gene is possibly TRBD1 (6 bases). Trimming took off 6 bases at V and 5 bases at J, with 23 bases between the two ends. CDR3 length equals 16 residues. Germline CDR1 reads MNHNS; CDR2 reads SASEGT. The CDR3 DNA reads TGTGCCAGCAGCGTCTACAGGGAAGGGTGGCCCCACGAGCAGTACTTC. This sequence encodes CASSVYREGWPHEQYF.

Details on this clonotype: Since a much larger clone is just one base distant, this may be a read error. V usage is TRBV20-1 and J usage is TRBJ2-7, with unresolved D. CDR1 and CDR2 from the germline V gene are DFQATT and SNEGSKA (reference sequence). The CDR3 is 11 amino acids. For the CDR3, the DNA is TGCAGTGCTAGTAGTGGTTACGAGCCGTACTTC. Residues: CSASSGYEPYF.

This clonotype was observed many times. The chain carries TRBV7-2 and TRBJ1-6; 9 bases align to TRBD1. In germline, CDR1 is SGHTA, CDR2 FQGNSA. The CDR3 is 16 residues long. Germline trimming cut 5 bases from V and 0 bases from J; bases unmatched to any gene: 2. CDR3 coding DNA: TGTGCCAGCAGCGGACAGGGGAGCTCCTATAATTCACCCCTCCACTTT. Translated, it gives CASSGQGSSYNSPLHF.

This clonotype showed up many times. This sequence joins TRBV14 and TRBJ2-3; D unresolved. Germline V gene lookup returns CDR1 SGHDN and CDR2 FVKESK. The CDR3 is made up of 12 amino acids. With 4 bases removed from V and 5 bases from J, the gap between germline ends came to 7 bases. The CDR3 sequence: CASSLLRDTQYF. CDR3 coding DNA: TGTGCCAGCAGCCTCCTTAGAGATACGCAGTATTTT.

This clonotype showed up just once. One junction end does not reproduce the germline sequence, and a read error may be involved. The rearrangement uses TRBV7-9 and TRBJ1-1; D uncertain. Germline CDR1 SEHNR, CDR2 FQNEAQ (reference sequence). The CDR3 is 14 residues long. The CDR3 nucleotides read TGTGCCAGCAGCGTATTTGTCACGAACACTGAAACTTTCTTT. Amino acids: CASSVFVTNTETFF.

Concerning this clonotype itself: Being one base from a much bigger clone, this may be a read error. The CDR3 is CATSQVLGPSSYNEQFF. As DNA, the CDR3 is TGTGCCACCAGCCAAGTTTTGGGTCCCAGCTCCTACAATGAGCAGTTCTTC. The chain combines TRBV3-1 with TRBJ2-1, with D unresolved. The CDR3 loop spans 17 amino acids. CDR1 LGHDT and CDR2 YNNKEL come from the germline V gene (reference sequence).

This clonotype came up many times. At one end, the junction sequence differs from germline, possibly due to a read error. The genes are TRBV12-3 or TRBV12-4 and TRBJ1-2; D remains unclear. The length of the CDR3 is 10 residues. The CDR3 is CASSFIRENF. CDR3 sequence (DNA): TGTGCCAGCAGTTTTATACGTGAGAACTTC.

This clonotype was picked up many times. The chain has TRBV10-1 and TRBJ2-5, with TRBD2 as a possible D gene (6 bases). Germline V CDR1 and CDR2: WNHNN, SYGVQD (reference sequence). Trimming left V 2 bases short and J 4 bases short, with 17 bases between. This CDR3 is 16 amino acids long. CDR3 residues: CASSEVTGDGRETQYF. CDR3 sequence (DNA): TGCGCCAGCAGTGAGGTAACGGGAGACGGGCGAGAGACCCAGTACTTC.

This clonotype was found a few times. The rearrangement uses TRBV11-2 and TRBJ2-1, with D perhaps TRBD1 (5 bases). With 3 bases removed from V and 1 base from J, the gap between germline ends came to 7 bases. There are 14 residues in the CDR3. In germline, CDR1 is SGHAT, CDR2 FQNNGV. The CDR3 nucleotides are TGTGCCAGCAGCTTGGGGCCTTCCTACAATGAGCAGTTCTTC. The encoded protein is CASSLGPSYNEQFF.

This clonotype was counted ten times or more. The V gene is TRBV29-1, the J gene TRBJ2-3; 13 bases align to TRBD2. From germline, CDR1 is SQVTM and CDR2 ANQGSEA. The V and J ends lost 4 bases and 3 bases, in that order; junction bases with no gene match: 4. The length of the CDR3 is 15 residues. CDR3 DNA sequence: TGCAGCGTTGGAGGGACTAGCGGGACTACAGATACGCAGTATTTT. As protein: CSVGGTSGTTDTQYF.

At least ten counts were recorded for this clonotype. CDR3 region: CASSLGDNEDEQYF. The CDR3 DNA reads TGCGCCAGCAGCTTGGGGGACAATGAGGACGAGCAGTACTTC. The chain links TRBV5-1 to TRBJ2-7; tentatively, D is TRBD1 (6 bases). The CDR3 runs 14 residues. V dropped 0 bases and J dropped 5 bases, with 12 bases sitting between them. Germline CDR1 and CDR2: SGHRS and YFSETQ.

This clonotype was counted ten times or more. The V and J genes are TRBV2 and TRBJ1-5; D gene unclear. Germline V lookup: CDR1 SNHLY, CDR2 FYNNEI. This CDR3 comprises 13 residues. Trimming stripped 8 bases from V and 5 bases from J, with 13 bases between. The CDR3 nucleotides are TGTGCCAGCCATGGAGGAGCCGATCAGCCCCAGCATTTT. This translates into CASHGGADQPQHF.

The CDR3 here is CASRYGTGNQETQYF. CDR3 nucleotides: TGCGCCAGCAGATACGGGACAGGGAACCAAGAGACCCAGTACTTC. The chain employs TRBV5-1 and TRBJ2-5; 9 nucleotides agree with TRBD1. Germline V gives CDR1 SGHRS, CDR2 YFSETQ. V shed 5 bases and J 0 bases; nucleotides not matched to a gene: 5. This CDR3 region has 15 residues. The full variable domain, in which reference TRBV5-1 and TRBJ2-5 provide the parts outside the CDR3, is KAGVTQTPRYLIKTRGQQVTLSCSPISGHRSVSWYQQTPGQGLQFLFEYFSETQRNKGNFPGRFSGRQFSNSRSEMNVSTLELGDSALYLCASRYGTGNQETQYFGPGTRLLVL.

This clonotype was picked up many times. The V gene is TRBV25-1, the J gene TRBJ2-3; no definite D call. The CDR3 covers 14 residues. Germline V gene data show CDR1 as MGHDK and CDR2 as SYGVNS. Trimming removed 5 bases at V and 2 bases at J, with 11 bases between. In nucleotides, the CDR3 is TGTGCCAGCAGTTCATCAAGAACCACAGATACGCAGTATTTT. It encodes CASSSSRTTDTQYF.

This clonotype occurred many times. V usage is TRBV25-1 and J usage is TRBJ2-7; 7 nucleotides align to TRBD1. The CDR3 extends over 14 amino acids. J lost 4 bases, V lost 4 bases, and 7 bases had no gene match. Germline V CDR1 and CDR2: MGHDK, SYGVNS. The CDR3 bases are TGTGCCAGCAGTGTTCAGGGGGAACCTTACGAGCAGTACTTC. It translates to CASSVQGEPYEQYF.

In this sample, this clonotype turned up a few times. This chain links TRBV12-3 or TRBV12-4 with TRBJ2-3; 11 bases map to TRBD2. The ends lost 5 bases at V and 1 base at J; junction bases unmatched: 5. The CDR3 has 16 amino acids. The CDR3 is CASSLRGLAGTDTQYF. CDR3 sequence (DNA): TGTGCCAGCAGTCTCAGGGGACTAGCGGGCACAGATACGCAGTATTTT.

This clonotype was detected many times. This sequence joins TRBV14 and TRBJ2-7; D unclear. V was cut by 4 bases and J by 5 bases, with 18 bases left in between. CDR1 SGHDN and CDR2 FVKESK come from the germline V gene. The CDR3 sequence is 15 residues long. The CDR3 DNA reads as TGTGCCAGCAGCCCGTGGGTGAACACAATCGACGAGCAGTACTTC. It specifies CASSPWVNTIDEQYF. Filled out from reference TRBV14 and TRBJ2-7, the complete variable domain reads EAGVTQFPSHSVIEKGQTVTLRCDPISGHDNLYWYRRVMGKEIKFLLHFVKESKQDESGMPNNRFLAERTGGTYSTLKVQPAELEDSGVYFCASSPWVNTIDEQYFGPGTRLTVT.

The sample holds many counts of this clonotype. The V gene is TRBV18, the J gene TRBJ2-7; D unresolved. CDR1 is KGHSH and CDR2 is LQKENI in the germline V gene. V lost 0 bases, J lost 1 base, and 4 bases lay in between. The length of the CDR3 is 13 residues. The CDR3 region has the DNA TGTGCCAGCTCACCACCCAATTCCTACGAGCAGTACTTC. Protein: CASSPPNSYEQYF.

This clonotype appeared many times. V gene TRBV11-2 combines with J gene TRBJ1-1, with no clear D. The germline V and J ends were trimmed by 6 bases and 1 base, with 12 bases remaining between them. In germline, CDR1 is SGHAT, CDR2 FQNNGV. This CDR3 region has 14 residues. The CDR3 coding sequence is TGTGCCAGCAGAAGGACCTCGGGGAACACTGAAGCTTTCTTT. Encoded protein: CASRRTSGNTEAFF.

About this clonotype itself: This could be a read error, since a much larger clone is one nucleotide away. The rearrangement uses TRBV2 and TRBJ2-1; tentative D call: TRBD1 (5 bases). Germline CDR1 and CDR2: SNHLY and FYNNEI. The CDR3 spans 13 residues. V was pared by 10 bases and J by 7 bases, with 17 bases between. The CDR3 is CAIRAGGQNEQFF. The CDR3 region has the DNA TGTGCCATCAGGGCCGGCGGCCAGAATGAGCAGTTCTTC. The full variable domain, with the rest looked up from reference TRBV2 and TRBJ2-1, is EPEVTQTPSHQVTQMGQEVILRCVPISNHLYFYWYRQILGQKVEFLVSFYNNEISEKSEIFDDQFSVERPDGSNFTLKIRSTKLEDSAMYFCAIRAGGQNEQFFGPGTRLTVL.

Ten or more counts support this clonotype. This chain connects TRBV12-3 or TRBV12-4 to TRBJ1-3; no reliable D call. V was shortened by 7 bases and J by 0 bases, with 10 bases between the two germline ends. The CDR3 totals 14 residues. CDR3 nucleotides: TGTGCCAGCAACCCCTCCAGCTCTGGAAACACCATATATTTT. It specifies CASNPSSSGNTIYF.

This clonotype was picked up many times. The chain couples TRBV5-1 to TRBJ2-3; 9 bases agree with TRBD2. With V trimmed by 0 bases and J by 6 bases, 8 bases remained unmatched. CDR1 SGHRS and CDR2 YFSETQ come from the germline V gene. This CDR3 spans 16 amino acids. CDR3 sequence: CASSLGLAGVLDTQYF. The CDR3 DNA sequence: TGCGCCAGCAGCTTGGGGTTAGCGGGGGTCCTGGATACGCAGTATTTT.

This clonotype came up many times. The CDR3 region has the DNA TGTGCCAGTAGTATCCCAAACCTGAACACTGAAGCTTTCTTT. Translation gives CASSIPNLNTEAFF. This rearrangement joins TRBV19 to TRBJ1-1; D unresolved. Per the germline V gene, CDR1 is LNHDA and CDR2 is SQIVND (reference sequence). V lost 3 bases, J lost 0 bases, and 8 bases lay in between. The CDR3 extends over 14 amino acids.

This clonotype was counted many times. CDR3 amino acids: CASSQFKIQETQYF. CDR3 in DNA: TGTGCCAGCAGCCAATTCAAAATCCAAGAGACCCAGTACTTC. The chain employs TRBV3-1 and TRBJ2-5, with unresolved D. The V end lost 2 bases, the J end lost 1 base, and 8 bases lay between the germline ends. Germline CDR1 LGHDT, CDR2 YNNKEL (reference sequence). The length of the CDR3 is 14 residues.

This clonotype was observed many times. The CDR3 DNA is TGCGCCAGCCGACGGATTGCGGGAGTACTGGATGAGCAGTTCTTC. This gives the protein CASRRIAGVLDEQFF. The J gene is TRBJ2-1, the V gene TRBV5-1; 7 nucleotides align to TRBD2. Germline assignment: CDR1 SGHRS and CDR2 YFSETQ. CDR3 length: 15 residues. With V trimmed by 7 bases and J by 8 bases, 15 bases remained unmatched.